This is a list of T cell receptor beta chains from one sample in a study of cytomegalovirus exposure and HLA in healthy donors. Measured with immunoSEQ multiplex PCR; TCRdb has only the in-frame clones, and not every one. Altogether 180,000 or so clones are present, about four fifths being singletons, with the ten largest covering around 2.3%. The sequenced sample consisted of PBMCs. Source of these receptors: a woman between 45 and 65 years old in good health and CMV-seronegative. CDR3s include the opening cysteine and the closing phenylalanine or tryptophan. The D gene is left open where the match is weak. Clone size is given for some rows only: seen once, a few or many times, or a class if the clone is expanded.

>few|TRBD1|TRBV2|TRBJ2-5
CASRGTGLGQETQYF
TGTGCCAGCAGGGGGACAGGGCTTGGTCAAGAGACCCAGTACTTC
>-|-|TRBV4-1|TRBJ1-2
CASSQVLTGGGYTF
TGCGCCAGCAGCCAAGTCTTGACAGGCGGTGGCTACACCTTC
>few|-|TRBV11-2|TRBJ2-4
CASSFSTQDIQYF
TGTGCCAGCAGCTTTTCCACGCAGGACATTCAGTACTTC
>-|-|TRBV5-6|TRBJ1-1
CASSPRLTGGAFF
TGTGCCAGCAGCCCAAGACTCACGGGGGGAGCTTTCTTT
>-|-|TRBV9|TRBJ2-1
CASSASLPNEQFF
TGTGCCAGCAGCGCGTCCCTCCCCAATGAGCAGTTCTTC
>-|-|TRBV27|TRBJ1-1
CASSLQANTEAFF
TGTGCCAGCAGTCTCCAAGCGAACACTGAAGCTTTCTTT
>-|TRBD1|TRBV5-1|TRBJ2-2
CASSKTGANTGELFF
TGCGCCAGCAGCAAAACAGGGGCGAACACCGGGGAGCTGTTTTTT
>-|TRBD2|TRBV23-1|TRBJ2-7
CASSQGGTPASGSFDEQCF
TGCGCCAGCAGTCAAGGTGGAACCCCGGCTAGCGGGAGTTTTGACGAGCAGTGCTTC
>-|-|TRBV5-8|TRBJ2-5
CASSFGREETQYF
TGTGCCAGCAGCTTTGGCCGGGAAGAGACCCAGTACTTC
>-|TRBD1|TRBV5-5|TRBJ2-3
CASSLKGAQDTQYF
TGTGCCAGCAGCCTGAAGGGGGCTCAAGATACGCAGTATTTT
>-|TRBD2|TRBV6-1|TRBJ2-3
CASREGPDTQYF
TGTGCCAGTCGGGAGGGCCCAGATACGCAGTATTTT
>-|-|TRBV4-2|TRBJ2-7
CASSQEDSYEQYF
TGTGCCAGCAGCCAGGAGGACAGCTACGAGCAGTACTTC
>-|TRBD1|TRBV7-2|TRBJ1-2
CASRGDRDGYGYTF
TGTGCCAGCAGAGGGGACAGGGACGGCTATGGCTACACCTTC
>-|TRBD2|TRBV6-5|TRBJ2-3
CASRSDSGLTDTQYF
TGTGCCAGCAGAAGTGATAGCGGGCTCACAGATACGCAGTATTTT
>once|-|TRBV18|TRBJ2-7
CASSPGGSSYEQYF
TGTGCCAGCTCCCCAGGGGGGAGCTCCTACGAGCAGTACTTC
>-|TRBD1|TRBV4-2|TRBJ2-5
CASSQDLRGPETQYF
TGTGCCAGCAGCCAAGATCTGAGGGGGCCGGAGACCCAGTACTTC
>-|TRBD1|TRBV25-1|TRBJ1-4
CASSESGTVSTTNEKLFF
TGTGCCAGCAGTGAATCAGGGACAGTGAGTACAACTAATGAAAAACTGTTTTTT
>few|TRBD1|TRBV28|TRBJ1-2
CASSSGGAPPGYTF
TGTGCCAGCAGCTCAGGGGGCGCACCCCCTGGCTACACCTTC
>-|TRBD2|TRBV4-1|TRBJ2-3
CASSQDERGSADTQYF
TGCGCCAGCAGCCAAGACGAGCGGGGGAGCGCAGATACGCAGTATTTT
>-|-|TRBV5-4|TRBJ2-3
CASSLRGHATQYF
TGTGCCAGCAGCTTGCGTGGGCACGCTACGCAGTATTTT
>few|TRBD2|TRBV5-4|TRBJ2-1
CASSPSRLAGFYNEQFF
TGCGCCAGCAGCCCTAGTCGATTAGCGGGGTTTTACAATGAGCAGTTCTTC
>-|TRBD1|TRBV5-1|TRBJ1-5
CASSLAGGHQPQHF
TGCGCCAGCAGCTTGGCAGGGGGCCATCAGCCCCAGCATTTT
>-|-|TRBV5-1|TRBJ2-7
CASSSGYSYEQYF
TGCGCCAGCAGCTCAGGGTACTCCTACGAGCAGTACTTC
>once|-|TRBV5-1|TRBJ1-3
CASRLDIYSGNTIYF
TGCGCCAGCAGGTTGGACATATACTCTGGAAACACCATATATTTT
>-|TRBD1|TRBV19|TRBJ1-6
CASSPGQGNGPLHF
TGTGCCAGTAGTCCCGGACAGGGGAACGGGCCCCTCCACTTT
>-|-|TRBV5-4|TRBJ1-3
CASSSNNIASGNTIYF
TGTGCCAGCAGCTCAAACAACATAGCCTCTGGAAACACCATATATTTT
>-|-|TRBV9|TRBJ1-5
CASSVGGQSDQPQHF
TGTGCCAGCAGCGTAGGAGGGCAGTCTGATCAGCCCCAGCATTTT
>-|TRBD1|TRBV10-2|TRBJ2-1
CASSSPGGKGNEQFF
TGCGCCAGCAGTTCCCCAGGGGGTAAGGGCAATGAGCAGTTCTTC
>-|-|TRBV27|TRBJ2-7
CASSPTVPPYEQYF
TGTGCCAGCAGTCCTACTGTTCCCCCCTACGAGCAGTACTTC
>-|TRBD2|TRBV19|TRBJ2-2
CASSTNAGAGELFF
TGTGCCAGTAGTACCAACGCGGGGGCCGGGGAGCTGTTTTTT
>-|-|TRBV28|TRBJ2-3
CASSLDYTDTQYF
TGTGCCAGCAGTTTGGACTACACAGATACGCAGTATTTT
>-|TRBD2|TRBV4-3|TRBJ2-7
CASSQEGGTYEQYF
TGCGCCAGCAGCCAAGAGGGAGGGACCTACGAGCAGTACTTC
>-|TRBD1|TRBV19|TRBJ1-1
CASSIDRGNTEAFF
TGTGCCAGTAGCATCGACAGGGGTAACACTGAAGCTTTCTTT
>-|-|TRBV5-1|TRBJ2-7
CASSEVGSKSHEQYF
TGCGCCAGCAGTGAGGTAGGGAGTAAGTCCCACGAGCAGTACTTC